Each of the 6 T cell receptor beta chains below was sequenced from the same sample in a study of regulatory T cells in long-lasting Graves disease. Arm-PCR of CDR3 regions with iRepertoire HTBI primers generated TCR beta libraries. TCRdb reprocessed the multiplex PCR reads with MiXCR, giving one entry per CDR3 protein. In the table there are 400,000 to 500,000 distinct CDR3 sequences, under 15% of which are singletons. As to time point: newly diagnosed GD, antithyroid drugs for less than 3 months. Following extraction of RNA from PBMCs, that RNA was used to make the TCR library. This sample also appeared in a second study, on T cells in Graves' hyperthyroidism and ophthalmopathy.

The specimen comprised peripheral blood mononuclear cells (PBMCs), sampled at new diagnosis, from a patient treated with antithyroid drugs. These receptors were collected from a woman in her 30s with Graves disease.

This clonotype has only a few counts. J is TRBJ1-2 and V is TRBV30, with D perhaps matching TRBD1 (6 bases). CDR3 size: 12 residues. V was shortened by 2 bases and J by 7 bases, with 11 bases between the two germline ends. The germline V gene encodes CDR1 GTSNPN and CDR2 SVGIG (reference sequence). The CDR3 nucleotides read TGTGCCTGGAGTTCAACAGGGTCTGGCTACACCTTC. It yields the protein CAWSSTGSGYTF.

This clonotype was detected only a few times. This rearrangement joins TRBV27 to TRBJ1-1; D unresolved. Germline V CDR1 and CDR2: MNHEY, SMNVEV (reference sequence). The CDR3 is made up of 14 amino acids. Trimming removed 2 bases at V and 0 bases at J, with 7 bases between. The CDR3 is CASSLNPLNTEAFF. The CDR3 DNA reads TGTGCCAGCAGTTTAAACCCCTTGAACACTGAAGCTTTCTTT.

Ten or more counts support this clonotype. The chain carries TRBV10-3 and TRBJ2-1; D is perhaps TRBD2 (5 bases). Germline CDR1 is ENHRY and CDR2 is SYGVKD. V gave up 2 bases and J gave up 10 bases, with 18 bases separating them. The CDR3 has 15 residues. The CDR3 spells CAISENGEVGREQFF. CDR3 nucleotides: TGTGCCATCAGTGAGAACGGGGAAGTAGGTCGGGAGCAGTTCTTC.

This clonotype was detected many times. V and J are TRBV28 and TRBJ2-5, with 10 bases fitting TRBD1. Germline CDR1 and CDR2: MDHEN and SYDVKM. This CDR3 is 16 amino acids long. V trimming: 4 bases; J trimming: 5 bases; junction bases outside the gene matches: 10. The CDR3: CASSSPRQGAGETQYF. In DNA, the CDR3 is TGTGCCAGCAGTTCCCCGCGACAGGGGGCAGGGGAGACCCAGTACTTC. Supplemented by reference TRBV28 and TRBJ2-5, the full variable domain reads DVKVTQSSRYLVKRTGEKVFLECVQDMDHENMFWYRQDPGLGLRLIYFSYDVKMKEKGDIPEGYSVSREKKERFSLILESASTNQTSMYLCASSSPRQGAGETQYFGPGTRLLVL.

The genes are TRBV7-6 and TRBJ2-7, with a weak D call TRBD2 (6 bases). Germline CDR1 and CDR2: SGHVS and FNYEAQ. V lost 7 bases and J lost 0, with 13 bases in between. The CDR3 is made up of 14 amino acids. The CDR3 region is CASTPGTSSYEQYF. The DNA for the CDR3 is TGTGCCAGCACCCCCGGGACTTCCTCCTACGAGCAGTACTTC.

Turning to this clonotype: The junction differs from germline at one of its ends, possibly a read error. V is TRBV12-3 or TRBV12-4 and J is TRBJ2-5, with TRBD2 matching over 8 bases. The CDR3 is 15 amino acids. The DNA of the CDR3 is TGTGCCAACAGTTTAGCGGGGTACAGCCAAGAGACCCAGTACTTC. Its protein product is CANSLAGYSQETQYF.